Sequencing of this TCR beta chain was carried out in a study of cytomegalovirus exposure and HLA in healthy donors. Findings of the study overall: Associated with cytomegalovirus, according to the listing, were around 160 TCR beta chains. Among TCR sequences, most were rare, though some public TCRs appeared in many donors.

The repertoire was sequenced with immunoSEQ multiplex PCR; TCRdb's copy has only in-frame clones and lacks some. The table shows around 56,000 clones, with 93% occurring only once. Points on this clone: Its specificity is unknown.

The clonotype originates from a woman aged 18-35 years in good health and CMV-seropositive. The sequenced sample was PBMCs.

The CDR3 loop is CASFLGLTGELFF. The CDR3 nucleotides are TGTGCCAGCTTTCTGGGGCTCACCGGGGAGCTGTTTTTT. This chain uses TRBV18 with TRBJ2-2; D might be TRBD1 (5 bases). The CDR3 length is 13 residues. CDR1 and CDR2 (germline): KGHSH, LQKENI. V was clipped by 7 bases and J by 4 bases, with 10 bases between them.